This T cell receptor (beta chain) was identified during a study of metastatic and nonmetastatic thyroid tumors. Study at large: Samples came from malignant and benign thyroid patients, and repertoires were compared across blood and tumor or nodule tissue.

Findings of the study overall: For both blood and tumor, malignant thyroid tumors reportedly showed significantly higher TCR beta diversity than benign nodules did.

All patients were untreated before thyroid surgery. This clone was recorded many times. No antigen is known for it. Authors' data handling: Clinicopathological groups differed in CDR3, with these differences serving to build a distant-metastasis classifier for papillary thyroid cancer. Via MiXCR, TCRdb re-called the PCR reads. Here the V and J calls rest on TCRdb's processing, not on the authors' analysis. This table has more than 50,000 clones, approximately 20% appearing once. Trimming took 2 bases from V and 0 from J, leaving 11 bases between them. The CDR3 has 16 residues. Germline CDR1 is LNHDA and CDR2 is SQIVND (reference sequence).

The source material was blood. The TCR was taken from a female donor with papillary thyroid cancer or a benign thyroid nodule (not recorded which). Some clones in this sample may be carry-over from other donors' samples. The chain couples TRBV19 to TRBJ2-1; D might be TRBD2 (5 bases). CDR3 sequence reads: CASSIQRSSSYNEQFF. Here the CDR3 DNA reads TGTGCCAGTAGTATACAGCGGTCGAGCTCCTACAATGAGCAGTTCTTC.